This TCR beta chain was profiled in a study of cytomegalovirus exposure and HLA in healthy donors. V lost 8 bases to trimming and J lost 2 bases, with 13 bases between them. Germline values: CDR1 LNHDA, CDR2 SQIVND (reference sequence). This CDR3 is 13 amino acids long. Primers: 60 Vbeta forward and 13 Jbeta reverse. Profiling relied on immunoSEQ multiplex PCR, and the TCRdb table lists in-frame clones only, not all of them. This sample has about 98,000 clones, with roughly 70% found just once. This clone appeared a few times. The sequenced material came from PBMCs. The chain links TRBV19 to TRBJ2-7; perhaps TRBD2 as D (6 bases). The TCR was taken from a man between 50 and 59 years old in good health and CMV-seronegative. The CDR3 DNA is TGTGCCAGTTCTTGGGACTCAGCCTACGAGCAGTACTTC. Translation gives CASSWDSAYEQYF.